The entry below gives a single T cell receptor beta chain sequence along with its context. The antigen is unknown. The data derive from a study of identical twins. The study, taken as a whole, reports: Rather than following the same donors, the conclusions depended on cross-sectional statistical analysis. With beta out-of-frame sequences, excess sharing by twins was weaker.

TCRdb processed the 5' RACE reads anew with MiXCR; each CDR3 protein has one entry. Of some 250,000 distinct CDR3 sequences listed, approximately 12% are singletons. These data were likewise used in another study, on yellow fever vaccine responses in identical twins.

The sequence derives from a woman aged 18-29 years in good health. Sequencing used memory (CD45RO+) T cells sorted from blood.

The CDR3 bases are TGTGCCAGCACGATCCCTAATGAAAAACTGTTTTTT. It yields the protein CASTIPNEKLFF. This chain connects TRBV18 to TRBJ1-4; D call uncertain. The CDR3 sequence is 12 residues long. The V gene's germline CDR1 is KGHSH and CDR2 LQKENI. V lost 8 bases and J 3 bases, leaving 7 bases between the germline ends.